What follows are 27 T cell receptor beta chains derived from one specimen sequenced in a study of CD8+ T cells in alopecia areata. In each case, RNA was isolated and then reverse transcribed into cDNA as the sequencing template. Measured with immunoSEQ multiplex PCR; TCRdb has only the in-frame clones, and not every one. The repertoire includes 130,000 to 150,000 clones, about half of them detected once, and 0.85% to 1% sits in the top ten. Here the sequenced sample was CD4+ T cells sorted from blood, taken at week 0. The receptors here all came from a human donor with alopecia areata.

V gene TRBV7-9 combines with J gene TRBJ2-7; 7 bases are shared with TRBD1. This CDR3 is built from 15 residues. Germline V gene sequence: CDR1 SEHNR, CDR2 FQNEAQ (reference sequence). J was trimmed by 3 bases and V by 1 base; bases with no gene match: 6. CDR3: CASSLEGDRFYEQYF. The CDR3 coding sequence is TGTGCCAGCAGCTTAGAGGGGGACAGATTCTACGAGCAGTACTTC.

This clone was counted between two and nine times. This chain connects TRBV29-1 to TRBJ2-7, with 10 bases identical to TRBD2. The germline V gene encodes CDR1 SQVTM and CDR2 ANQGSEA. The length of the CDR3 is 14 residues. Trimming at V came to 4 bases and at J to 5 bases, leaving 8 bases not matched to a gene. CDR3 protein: CSVALAGMRNEQYF. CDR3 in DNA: TGCAGCGTTGCACTAGCGGGAATGAGAAACGAGCAGTACTTC.

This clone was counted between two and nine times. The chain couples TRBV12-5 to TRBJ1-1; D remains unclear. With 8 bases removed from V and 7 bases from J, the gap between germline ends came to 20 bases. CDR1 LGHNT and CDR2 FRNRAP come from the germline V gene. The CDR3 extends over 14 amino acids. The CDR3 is CASSGGTEADEAFF. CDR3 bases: TGTGCTAGTAGCGGTGGAACAGAAGCAGATGAAGCTTTCTTT. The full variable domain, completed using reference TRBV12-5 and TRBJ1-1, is DARVTQTPRHKVTEMGQEVTMRCQPILGHNTVFWYRQTMMQGLELLAYFRNRAPLDDSGMPKDRFSAEMPDATLATLKIQPSEPRDSAVYFCASSGGTEADEAFFGQGTRLTVV.

The chain's CDR3 is CASNTEGNQPQHF. DNA for the CDR3: TGTGCCAGCAATACGGAGGGCAATCAGCCCCAGCATTTT. This chain connects TRBV2 to TRBJ1-5; D is unresolved. Trimming took 7 bases from V and 2 from J, leaving 9 bases between them. Germline V gives CDR1 SNHLY, CDR2 FYNNEI. CDR3 length: 13 amino acids.

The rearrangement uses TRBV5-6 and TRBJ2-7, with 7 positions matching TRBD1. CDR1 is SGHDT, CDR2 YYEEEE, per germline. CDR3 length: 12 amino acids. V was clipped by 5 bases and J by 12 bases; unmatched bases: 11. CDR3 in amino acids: CASSIGTVDPYF. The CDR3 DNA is TGTGCCAGCAGTATTGGGACAGTTGATCCGTACTTC.

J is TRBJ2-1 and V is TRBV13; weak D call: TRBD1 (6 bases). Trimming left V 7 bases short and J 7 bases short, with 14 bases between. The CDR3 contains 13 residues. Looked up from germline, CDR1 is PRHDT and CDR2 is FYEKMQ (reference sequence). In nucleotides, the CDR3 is TGTGCCAGCAAACCCCCAGGGGCGAATGAGCAGTTCTTC. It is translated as CASKPPGANEQFF.

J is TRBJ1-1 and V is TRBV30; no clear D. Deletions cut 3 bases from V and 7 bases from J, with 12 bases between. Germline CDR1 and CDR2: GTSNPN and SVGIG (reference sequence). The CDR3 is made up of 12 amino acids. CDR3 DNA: TGTGCCTGGAGATGGGCGGACGGTGAAGCTTTCTTT. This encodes CAWRWADGEAFF.

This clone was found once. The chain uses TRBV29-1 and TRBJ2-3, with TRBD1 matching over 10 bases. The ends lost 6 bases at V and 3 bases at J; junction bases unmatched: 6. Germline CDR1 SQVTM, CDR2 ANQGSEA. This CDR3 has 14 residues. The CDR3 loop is CSVARDRGTDTQYF. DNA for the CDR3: TGCAGCGTAGCCAGGGACAGGGGTACAGATACGCAGTATTTT.

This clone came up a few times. The CDR3 DNA reads as TGTGCCAGCAGCCCCAACGGACAGCGCACAGATACGCAGTATTTT. It translates to CASSPNGQRTDTQYF. The chain has TRBV11-3 and TRBJ2-3; D is perhaps TRBD1 (6 bases). The V gene lost 5 bases and the J gene lost 1 base, with 13 bases spanning the gap. The CDR3 length is 15 residues. Germline assignment: CDR1 SGHNT and CDR2 YENEEA.

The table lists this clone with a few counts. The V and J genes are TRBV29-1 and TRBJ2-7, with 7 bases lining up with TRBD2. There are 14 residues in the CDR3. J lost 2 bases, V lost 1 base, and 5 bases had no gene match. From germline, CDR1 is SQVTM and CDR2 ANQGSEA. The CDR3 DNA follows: TGCAGCGTTGAAGCCCGCGGGAGACCCTACGAGCAGTACTTC. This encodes CSVEARGRPYEQYF.

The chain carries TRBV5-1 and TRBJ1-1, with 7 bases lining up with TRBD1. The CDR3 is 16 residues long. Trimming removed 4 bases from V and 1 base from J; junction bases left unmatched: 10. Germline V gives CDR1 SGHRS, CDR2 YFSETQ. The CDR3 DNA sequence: TGCGCCAGCAGCCTGGGGGCGGGACAGACGAACACTGAAGCTTTCTTT. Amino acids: CASSLGAGQTNTEAFF.

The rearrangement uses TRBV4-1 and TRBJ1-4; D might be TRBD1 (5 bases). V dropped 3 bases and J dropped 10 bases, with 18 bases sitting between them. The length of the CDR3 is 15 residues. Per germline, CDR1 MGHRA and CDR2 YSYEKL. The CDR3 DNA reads TGCGCCAGCAGCCAGACGGGTCCTAGCGGGGGAAAACTGTTTTTT. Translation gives CASSQTGPSGGKLFF.

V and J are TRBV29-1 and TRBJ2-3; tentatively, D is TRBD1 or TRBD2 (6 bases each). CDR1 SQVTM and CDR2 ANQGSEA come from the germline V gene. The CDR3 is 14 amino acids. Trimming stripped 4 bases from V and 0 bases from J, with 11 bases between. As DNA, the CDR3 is TGCAGCGTTGCGCAGGGGACTAGCACAGATACGCAGTATTTT. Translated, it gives CSVAQGTSTDTQYF.

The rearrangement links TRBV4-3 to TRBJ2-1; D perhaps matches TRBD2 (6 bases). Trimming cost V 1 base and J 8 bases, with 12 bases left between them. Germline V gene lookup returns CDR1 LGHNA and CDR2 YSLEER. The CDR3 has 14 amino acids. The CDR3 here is CASSQVWGDYEQFF. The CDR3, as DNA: TGCGCCAGCAGCCAAGTATGGGGGGACTATGAGCAGTTCTTC.

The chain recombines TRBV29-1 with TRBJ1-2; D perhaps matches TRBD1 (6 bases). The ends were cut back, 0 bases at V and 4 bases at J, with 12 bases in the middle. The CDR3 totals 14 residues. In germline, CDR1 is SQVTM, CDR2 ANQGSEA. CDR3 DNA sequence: TGCAGCGTTGAAGATCTCGGGGGCAGCTATGGCTACACCTTC. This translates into CSVEDLGGSYGYTF.

DNA of the CDR3: TGCAGCGCGGGGGGGGTGGTAGCCCTCTTTGACTATGGCTACACCTTC. As protein: CSAGGVVALFDYGYTF. The chain has TRBV29-1 and TRBJ1-2, with D maybe TRBD1 (5 bases). This CDR3 has 16 residues. The V end was cut by 7 bases, the J end by 3 bases, with 24 bases between. Germline assignment: CDR1 SQVTM and CDR2 ANQGSEA.

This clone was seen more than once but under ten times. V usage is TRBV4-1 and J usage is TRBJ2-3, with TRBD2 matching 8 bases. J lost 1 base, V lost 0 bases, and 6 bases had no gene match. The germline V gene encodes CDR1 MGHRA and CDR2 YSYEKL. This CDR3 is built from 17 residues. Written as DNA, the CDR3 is TGCGCCAGCAGCCAAGATGGTCCCGGGAGGGGCACAGATACGCAGTATTTT. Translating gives CASSQDGPGRGTDTQYF.

CDR3 DNA: TGTGCCTGTACCCTAGGAGCGGGGGGGACTAGTGAGCAGTTCTTC. Translated: CACTLGAGGTSEQFF. The chain carries TRBV30 and TRBJ2-1; TRBD2 aligns across 10 bases. Trimming at V came to 6 bases and at J to 9 bases, leaving 14 bases not matched to a gene. The CDR3 spans 15 residues. Germline CDR1 reads GTSNPN; CDR2 reads SVGIG (reference sequence).

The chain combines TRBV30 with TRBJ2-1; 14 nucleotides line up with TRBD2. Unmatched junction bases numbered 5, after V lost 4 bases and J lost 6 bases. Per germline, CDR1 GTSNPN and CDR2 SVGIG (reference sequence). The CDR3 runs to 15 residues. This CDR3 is CAWNLGTSGGNEQFF. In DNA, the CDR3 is TGTGCCTGGAACCTAGGGACTAGCGGGGGCAATGAGCAGTTCTTC.

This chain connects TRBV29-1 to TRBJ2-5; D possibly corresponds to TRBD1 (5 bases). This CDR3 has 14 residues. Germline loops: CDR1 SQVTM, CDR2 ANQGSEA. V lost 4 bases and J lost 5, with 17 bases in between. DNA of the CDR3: TGCAGCGTTGCGGGCCCGGCAGGGTGGGAGACCCAGTACTTC. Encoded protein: CSVAGPAGWETQYF.

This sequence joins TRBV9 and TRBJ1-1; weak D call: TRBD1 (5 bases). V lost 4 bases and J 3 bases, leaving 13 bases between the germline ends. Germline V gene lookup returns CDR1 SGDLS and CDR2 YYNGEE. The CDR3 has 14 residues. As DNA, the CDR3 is TGTGCCAGCAGCCAACGCCTGGGGGACACTGAAGCTTTCTTT. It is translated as CASSQRLGDTEAFF.

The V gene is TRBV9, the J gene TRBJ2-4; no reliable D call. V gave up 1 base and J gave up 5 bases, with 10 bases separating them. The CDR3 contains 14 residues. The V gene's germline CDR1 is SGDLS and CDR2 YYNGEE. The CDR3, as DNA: TGTGCCAGCAGCGTATTCCCGGTTCAAAACATTCAGTACTTC. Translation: CASSVFPVQNIQYF.

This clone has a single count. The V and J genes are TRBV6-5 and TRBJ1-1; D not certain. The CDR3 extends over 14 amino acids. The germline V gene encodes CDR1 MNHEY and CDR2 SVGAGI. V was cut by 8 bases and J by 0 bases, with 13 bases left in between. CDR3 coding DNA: TGTGCCAGCCTCCGGGGAGCCATGAACACTGAAGCTTTCTTT. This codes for CASLRGAMNTEAFF.

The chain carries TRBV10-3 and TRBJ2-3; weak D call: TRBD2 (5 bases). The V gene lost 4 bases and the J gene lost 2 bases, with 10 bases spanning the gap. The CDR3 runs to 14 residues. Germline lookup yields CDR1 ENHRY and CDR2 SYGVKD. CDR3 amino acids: CAISVSGITDTQYF. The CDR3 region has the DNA TGTGCCATCAGTGTTTCGGGAATCACAGATACGCAGTATTTT.

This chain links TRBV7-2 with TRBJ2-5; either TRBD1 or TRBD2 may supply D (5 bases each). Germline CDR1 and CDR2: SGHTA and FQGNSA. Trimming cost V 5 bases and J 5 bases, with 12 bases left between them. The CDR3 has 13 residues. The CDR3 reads CASSREGLETQYF. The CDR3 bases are TGTGCCAGCAGCAGAGAGGGGTTGGAGACCCAGTACTTC.

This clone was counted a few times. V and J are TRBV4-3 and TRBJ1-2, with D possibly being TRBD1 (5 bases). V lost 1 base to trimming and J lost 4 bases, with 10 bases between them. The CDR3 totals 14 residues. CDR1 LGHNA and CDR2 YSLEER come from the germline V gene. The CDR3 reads CASSQARGGYGYTF. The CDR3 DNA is TGCGCCAGCAGCCAAGCTAGGGGCGGCTATGGCTACACCTTC.

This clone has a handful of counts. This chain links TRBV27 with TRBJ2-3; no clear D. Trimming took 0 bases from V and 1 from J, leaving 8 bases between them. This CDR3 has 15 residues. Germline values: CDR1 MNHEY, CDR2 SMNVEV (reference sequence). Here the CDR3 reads CASSLSPSGTDTQYF. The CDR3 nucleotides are TGTGCCAGCAGTTTATCGCCAAGCGGCACAGATACGCAGTATTTT.